This TCR beta chain was captured in a study of shared clonotypes between healthy human individuals. Study as a whole: A donor's plate count was three for CD4 naive and three for CD4 memory; CD8 naive had two and CD8 memory one.

Assay used: immunoSEQ multiplex PCR; TCRdb lists only in-frame clones, some missing. The sample includes about 2.5 million clones, 85% to 95% seen only once; the top ten take 0.37%. This clone has a single count. Its antigen is not known. Broader study findings: Represented diversity, genetic and exposure-history alike, was limited by few donors. Researchers sampled only blood; tissue repertoires likely differ.

Trimming left V 2 bases short and J 5 bases short, with 8 bases between. Per germline, CDR1 LGHNA and CDR2 YNFKEQ. The CDR3 runs to 13 residues. V and J are TRBV4-2 and TRBJ2-3; D is ambiguous. The specimen sequenced was naive CD4+ T cells from PBMCs. Documented subset: CD45RA+ positively selected. This sequence originates from a man between 18 and 29 years old in good health. Some clones in this sample may be carry-over from other donors' samples. CDR3 nucleotide sequence: TGTGCCAGCAGCCAACGGCCCGGAGATACGCAGTATTTT. Amino acid sequence: CASSQRPGDTQYF.